This TCR beta chain was documented in a study of identical twins. Findings and caveats of the study: Fewer insertions characterized abundant cord blood beta clonotypes, whereas memory repertoires showed none.

The CDR3 has 16 amino acids. Trimming took 0 bases from V and 3 from J, leaving 12 bases between them. The V gene's germline CDR1 is LNHNV and CDR2 YYDKDF (reference sequence). This clonotype has ten or more counts. Its specificity is unknown. TCRdb called the 5' RACE reads again in MiXCR, with one record for every CDR3 protein. The profile shows approximately 410,000 distinct CDR3 sequences, around 18% of them singletons. The specimen was naive T cells sorted from blood. This TCR came from a man aged 50-59 years in good health. The genes are TRBV15 and TRBJ2-1; the D is unclear. The CDR3: CATSRDRSAGYNEQFF. CDR3 bases: TGTGCCACCAGCAGAGACAGGTCAGCAGGCTACAATGAGCAGTTCTTC.